The rows below give T cell receptor beta chains drawn from one sample of a study of neurological immune-mediated disorders. TCRdb ran MiXCR on the 5' RACE reads and lists one entry per CDR3 protein. This sample has some 48,000 distinct CDR3 sequences, with 4.5% to 7% found just once. The sequenced sample was CD4+ T cells from blood. These receptors were obtained from a young woman with multiple sclerosis. Each CDR3 is given with its conserved first and last residue. The order of the fields is V gene, clone size, J gene, D gene, CDR3 DNA, CDR3 protein. A D gene is named only where the DNA matches it firmly. Size is omitted from some rows. Given values are once, few, many or a class for expanded clones.

>TRBV11-2|-|TRBJ1-1|-
TGTGCCAGCAGCTTAGTCGTGAACACTGAAGCTTTCTTT
CASSLVVNTEAFF
>TRBV2|many|TRBJ2-5|-
TGTGCCAGCAGTGATCAAGGGTTAAAACGCCAAGAGACCCAGTACTTC
CASSDQGLKRQETQYF
>TRBV6-1|-|TRBJ2-1|-
TGTGCCAGCAAGAAGGGGCCAGGCCTATTTGAGCAGTTCTTC
CASKKGPGLFEQFF
>TRBV10-2|many|TRBJ1-2|-
TGCGCCAGCAGTGAGCCAGGGGAAATCTATGGCTACACCTTC
CASSEPGEIYGYTF
>TRBV28|many|TRBJ2-3|TRBD2
TGTGCCAGCACCTACCATTGGGCTAGCGGGAATCTAGATACGCAGTATTTT
CASTYHWASGNLDTQYF
>TRBV20-1|-|TRBJ1-1|-
TGCAGTGCAGCTAGGTGGGGACTGTCACCTAGGGACACTGAAGCTTTCTTT
CSAARWGLSPRDTEAFF
>TRBV15|many|TRBJ2-1|-
TGTGCCACCAGCAGGAGGGGGGACAGTCACAATGAGCAGTTCTTC
CATSRRGDSHNEQFF
>TRBV27|many|TRBJ2-5|-
TGTGCCAGCAGTTTGTCGTCCGGGCCTCTGGAGACCCAGTACTTC
CASSLSSGPLETQYF
>TRBV3-1|-|TRBJ2-7|-
TGTGCCAGCAGCCAAGACCGGGAGCAGTACTTC
CASSQDREQYF
>TRBV25-1|many|TRBJ2-2|TRBD2
TGTGCCAGCAGTACACTAGCGGGAGGGCCGAGGAACACCGGGGAGCTGTTTTTT
CASSTLAGGPRNTGELFF
>TRBV27|many|TRBJ1-1|-
TGTGCCAGCAGTTTTCAAGGACAAAGGACTGAAGCTTTCTTT
CASSFQGQRTEAFF
>TRBV20-1|many|TRBJ2-3|TRBD2
TGCAGTGCTGGGACTAGCGGAGATACGCAGTATTTT
CSAGTSGDTQYF
>TRBV9|many|TRBJ2-2|-
TGTGCCAGCAGCGTAGGACAGGCCGGCGGGGAGCTGTTTTTT
CASSVGQAGGELFF
>TRBV11-2|many|TRBJ1-3|-
TGTGCCAGCAGGGCCTCCGGGACAAAAATTTCCTCTGGAAACACCATATATTTT
CASRASGTKISSGNTIYF
>TRBV14|few|TRBJ1-1|-
TGTGCCAGCAGCCGCGGGGCAGGGCCACCTTTCTTT
CASSRGAGPPFF
>TRBV12-3/TRBV12-4|many|TRBJ2-1|TRBD2
TGTGCCAGCAGTTTAGTGCTAGCGGGGGGGCCGTTTTCCTACAATGAGCAGTTCTTC
CASSLVLAGGPFSYNEQFF
>TRBV9|few|TRBJ2-5|-
TGTGCCAGCAGCGGAGGGGCGGAGACCCAGTACTTC
CASSGGAETQYF
>TRBV27|once|TRBJ1-5|-
TGTGCCAGCAGTTCTTCCCTCAATCAGCCCCAGCATTTT
CASSSSLNQPQHF
>TRBV7-2|many|TRBJ1-2|TRBD1
TGTGCCAGCAGCTCGGGGGACAGTTCTAACTATGGCTACACCTTC
CASSSGDSSNYGYTF
>TRBV19|few|TRBJ2-1|TRBD2
TGTGCCAGTAGTATACTTAGCGGGGGTAAAAGCAATGAGCAGTTCTTC
CASSILSGGKSNEQFF
>TRBV20-1|many|TRBJ1-2|-
TGCAGTGCTAGAGCAGGCGGTGGGGGCGACTATGGCTACACCTTC
CSARAGGGGDYGYTF
>TRBV11-1|many|TRBJ1-1|-
TGTGCCAGCAGCTTTCGTGCATCGTCGTGGACTGAAGCTTTCTTT
CASSFRASSWTEAFF
>TRBV3-1|many|TRBJ2-1|-
TGTGCCAGCAGCCACTTAGGGGACACCAGGTACAATGAGCAGTTCTTC
CASSHLGDTRYNEQFF
>TRBV7-8|many|TRBJ1-1|-
TGTGCCAGCAGCTTCGGACAGTGGAACACTGAAGCTTTCTTT
CASSFGQWNTEAFF
>TRBV5-5|many|TRBJ1-6|TRBD1
TGTGCCAGCAGCTGGACAGGGGGGGGTTCACCCCTCCACTTT
CASSWTGGGSPLHF
>TRBV18|-|TRBJ1-2|TRBD1
TGTGCCAGCTCACGTACAGGGGGCGTAGTGGATGGCTACACCTTC
CASSRTGGVVDGYTF
>TRBV3-1|many|TRBJ1-2|-
TGTGCCAGCAGCCAATGGACCCAGTTGGGCTACACCTTC
CASSQWTQLGYTF
>TRBV4-3|many|TRBJ2-5|-
TGCGCCAGCAGCCCTTTACTGTACCAAGAGACCCAGTACTTC
CASSPLLYQETQYF
>TRBV3-1|many|TRBJ2-7|-
TGTGCCAGCAAGAGACAGACCGGTGGCGAGCAGTACTTC
CASKRQTGGEQYF
>TRBV7-2|medium-sized|TRBJ2-1|-
TGTGCCAGCAGCTTGTCGGGTTCGCCCTCCTACAATGAGCAGTTCTTC
CASSLSGSPSYNEQFF
>TRBV11-2|many|TRBJ2-1|TRBD1
TGTGCCAGCAGCCCCTTCTTAGGGACAGGGGGTTGGGGGCAGTTCTTC
CASSPFLGTGGWGQFF
>TRBV6-5|many|TRBJ1-5|TRBD1
TGTGCCAGCAGGGGATCCGGGACAGGTCGTAATCAGCCCCAGCATTTT
CASRGSGTGRNQPQHF
>TRBV5-6|many|TRBJ2-1|TRBD2
TGTGCCAGCAGCTTGGAGACTAGCGGGAACTCCTACAATGAGCAGTTCTTC
CASSLETSGNSYNEQFF
>TRBV12-3/TRBV12-4|many|TRBJ2-6|-
TGTGCCAGCAGTTTTTCAAGCTCTGGGGCCAACGTCCTGACTTTC
CASSFSSSGANVLTF
>TRBV5-1|once|TRBJ1-1|-
TGCGCCAGCAGCTTGGCCGGGGCAACTGAAGCTTTCTTT
CASSLAGATEAFF
>TRBV20-1|many|TRBJ2-3|-
TGCAGTGCCAGAGACAGGTTCCTCGATACGCAGTATTTT
CSARDRFLDTQYF
>TRBV20-1|many|TRBJ2-1|-
TGCAGTGCTCAGGACTATATCGGACCCAGCTCCTACAATGAGCAGTTCTTC
CSAQDYIGPSSYNEQFF
>TRBV20-1|many|TRBJ2-5|-
TGCAGTGCTAGAGACCTAAACCCGAAGAAAACCTACCAAGAGACCCAGTACTTC
CSARDLNPKKTYQETQYF
>TRBV20-1|many|TRBJ1-2|-
TGCAGTGCTAGTACTCCAGGGTACGGCTACACCTTC
CSASTPGYGYTF
>TRBV5-1|few|TRBJ2-3|TRBD2
TGCGCCAGCAGGTCGATTTGGGACGGACTAGCGGGGGGGCCGTCAGATACGCAGTATTTT
CASRSIWDGLAGGPSDTQYF
>TRBV7-8|many|TRBJ1-4|TRBD1
TGTGCCAGCAGCCCGGACAGGCCTGCAACTAATGAAAAACTGTTTTTT
CASSPDRPATNEKLFF
>TRBV7-9|many|TRBJ2-5|TRBD1
TGTGCCAGCAGCCGACTTACAGGGGGCGGCGAGACCCAGTACTTC
CASSRLTGGGETQYF